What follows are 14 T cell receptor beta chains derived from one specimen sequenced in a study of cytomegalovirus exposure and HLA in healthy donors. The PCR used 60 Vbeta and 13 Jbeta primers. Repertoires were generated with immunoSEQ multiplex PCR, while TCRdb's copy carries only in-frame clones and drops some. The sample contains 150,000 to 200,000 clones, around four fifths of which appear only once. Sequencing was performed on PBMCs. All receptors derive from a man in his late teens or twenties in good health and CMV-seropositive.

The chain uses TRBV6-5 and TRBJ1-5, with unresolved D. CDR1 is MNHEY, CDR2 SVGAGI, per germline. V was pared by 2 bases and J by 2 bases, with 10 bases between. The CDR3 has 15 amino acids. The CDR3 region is CASSYIQVRNQPQHF. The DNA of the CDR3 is TGTGCCAGCAGTTACATCCAGGTCCGCAATCAGCCCCAGCATTTT.

CDR3 nucleotide sequence: TGTGCCAGTAGTAACAAGTACCGAGGAGGACAGGGCCCTCAAACGTACGAGCAGTACTTC. Its protein product is CASSNKYRGGQGPQTYEQYF. This chain connects TRBV19 to TRBJ2-7; 8 nucleotides line up with TRBD1. V lost 4 bases, J lost 4 bases, and 24 bases stayed unmatched. From germline, CDR1 is LNHDA and CDR2 SQIVND (reference sequence). The CDR3 totals 20 residues.

The CDR3 bases are TGCAGCGTGGGCCAGACAGGGAACTATGGCTACACCTTC. Residues: CSVGQTGNYGYTF. The rearrangement links TRBV29-1 to TRBJ1-2; 7 bases fit TRBD1. J lost 2 bases, V lost 6 bases, and 6 bases had no gene match. The germline V gene has CDR1 SQVTM and CDR2 ANQGSEA. The CDR3 extends over 13 amino acids.

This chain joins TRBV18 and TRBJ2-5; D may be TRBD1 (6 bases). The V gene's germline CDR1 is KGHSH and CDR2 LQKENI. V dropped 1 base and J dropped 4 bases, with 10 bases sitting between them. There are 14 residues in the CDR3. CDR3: CASSPLKGGETQYF. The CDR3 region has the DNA TGTGCCAGCTCACCACTCAAAGGGGGAGAGACCCAGTACTTC.

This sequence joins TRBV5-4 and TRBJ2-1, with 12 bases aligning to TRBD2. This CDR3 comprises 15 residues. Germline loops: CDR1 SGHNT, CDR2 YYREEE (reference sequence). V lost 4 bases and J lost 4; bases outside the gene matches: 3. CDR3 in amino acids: CASSRGTSGYNEQFF. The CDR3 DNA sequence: TGTGCCAGCAGCCGCGGGACTAGCGGGTACAATGAGCAGTTCTTC.

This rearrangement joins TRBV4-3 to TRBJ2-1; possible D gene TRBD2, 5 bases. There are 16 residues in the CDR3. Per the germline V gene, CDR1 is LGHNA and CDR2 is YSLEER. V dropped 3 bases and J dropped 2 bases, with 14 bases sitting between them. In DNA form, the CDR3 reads TGCGCCAGCAGCCACCTAGGGAGTCAGACCTACAATGAGCAGTTCTTC. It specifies CASSHLGSQTYNEQFF.

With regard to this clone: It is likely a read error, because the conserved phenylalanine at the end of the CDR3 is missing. CDR3 residues: CASRGQGKTSPLHL. The DNA of the CDR3 is TGTGCCAGCAGGGGACAGGGCAAAACCTCACCCCTCCACCTT. V usage is TRBV2 and J usage is TRBJ1-6, with 9 positions matching TRBD1. The CDR3 is 14 residues long. V shed 6 bases and J 10 bases; nucleotides not matched to a gene: 7. CDR1 and CDR2 from the germline V gene are SNHLY and FYNNEI.

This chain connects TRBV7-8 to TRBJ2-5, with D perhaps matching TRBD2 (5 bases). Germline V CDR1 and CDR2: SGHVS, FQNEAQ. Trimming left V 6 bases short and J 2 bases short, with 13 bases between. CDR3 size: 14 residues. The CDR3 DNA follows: TGTGCCAGCAGTTCCGACCGGGGTCAAGAGACCCAGTACTTC. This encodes CASSSDRGQETQYF.

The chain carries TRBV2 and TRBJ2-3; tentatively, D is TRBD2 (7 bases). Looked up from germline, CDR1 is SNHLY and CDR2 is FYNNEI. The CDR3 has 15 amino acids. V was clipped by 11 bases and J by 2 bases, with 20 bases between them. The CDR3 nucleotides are TGTGCCGGGGGGGCTAGTGGGGCCCTCACAGATACGCAGTATTTT. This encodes CAGGASGALTDTQYF.

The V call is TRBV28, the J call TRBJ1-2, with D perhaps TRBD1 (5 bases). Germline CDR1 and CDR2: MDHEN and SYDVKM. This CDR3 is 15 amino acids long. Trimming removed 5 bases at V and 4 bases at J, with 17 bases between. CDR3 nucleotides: TGTGCCAGCAGTGGGTTAGGGGCAGCAATCTATGGCTACACCTTC. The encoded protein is CASSGLGAAIYGYTF.

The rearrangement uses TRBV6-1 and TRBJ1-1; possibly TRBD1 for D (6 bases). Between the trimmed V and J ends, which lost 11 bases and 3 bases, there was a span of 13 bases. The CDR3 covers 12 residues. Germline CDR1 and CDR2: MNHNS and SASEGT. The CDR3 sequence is CAHRQEYTEAFF. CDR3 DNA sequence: TGTGCCCACAGACAGGAGTACACTGAAGCTTTCTTT.

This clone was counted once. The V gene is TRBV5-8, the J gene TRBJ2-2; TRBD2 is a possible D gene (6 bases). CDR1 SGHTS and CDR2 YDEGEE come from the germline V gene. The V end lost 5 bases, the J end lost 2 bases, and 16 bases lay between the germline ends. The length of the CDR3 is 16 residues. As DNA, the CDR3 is TGTGCCAGCAGTCCCGGGACTTTTCATAACACCGGGGAGCTGTTTTTT. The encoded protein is CASSPGTFHNTGELFF.

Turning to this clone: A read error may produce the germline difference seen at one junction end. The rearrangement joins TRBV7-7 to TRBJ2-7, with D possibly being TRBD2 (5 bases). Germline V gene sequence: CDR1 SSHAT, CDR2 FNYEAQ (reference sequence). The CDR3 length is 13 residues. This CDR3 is CASSLALGNEQYF. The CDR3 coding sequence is TGTGCTAGCAGCTTAGCGCTGGGCAACGAGCAGTACTTC.

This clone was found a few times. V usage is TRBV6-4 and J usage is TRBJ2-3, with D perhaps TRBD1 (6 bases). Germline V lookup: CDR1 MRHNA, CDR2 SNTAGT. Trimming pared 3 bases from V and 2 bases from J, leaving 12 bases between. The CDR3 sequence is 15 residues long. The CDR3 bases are TGTGCCAGCAGTGAAGGGGGAAGCCTCACAGATACGCAGTATTTT. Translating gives CASSEGGSLTDTQYF.